The present T cell receptor beta chain was sequenced within a study of blood T cell repertoires in COVID-19. Study context: Samples came from the United States, Italy and Spain, spanning acute and convalescent COVID-19. PBMCs, B-cell-depleted T cells, or T cells were the source of the cDNA or gDNA that made up the material.

The CDR3 is 15 residues long. Germline V lookup: CDR1 GTSNPN, CDR2 SVGIG (reference sequence). With V trimmed by 1 base and J by 7 bases, 12 bases remained unmatched. Original processing notes: Using reference gene primer amplification, nucleated cell counts were estimated. Method: immunoSEQ multiplex PCR; TCRdb's copy keeps in-frame clones and lacks some. V and J calls and clone size are those listed in that table; D and trimming were worked out from the DNA. The table has over 130,000 clones, about 91% seen once. This sequence originates from a human donor in a cohort sampled during active COVID-19. The sample was peripheral blood. The chain has TRBV30 and TRBJ2-7, with TRBD2 matching over 8 bases. The CDR3 sequence is CAWSGQSGGAREQYF. CDR3 bases: TGTGCCTGGAGTGGTCAATCGGGGGGGGCCCGGGAGCAGTACTTC.